A selection of T cell receptor beta chains follows, all from one sample in a study of OX40 agonist ivuxolimab in advanced cancers. Clones were sequenced by immunoSEQ multiplex PCR, and TCRdb holds only the in-frame ones, with some missing. The sample lists 91,000 or so clones, roughly 94% seen once, with approximately 0.2% in the top ten. The sequences come from CD4+ or CD8+ T cells sorted from blood, collected in a trial of the OX40 agonist ivuxolimab. The receptors come from an adult with an advanced solid tumor such as melanoma, head and neck, liver or kidney cancer. CDR3s include the opening cysteine and the closing phenylalanine or tryptophan.

v_gene	j_gene	CDR3aa
TRBV10-3	TRBJ1-1	CAISEYQGLGTEAFF
TRBV27	TRBJ2-6	CASSSLSGSSGANVLTF
TRBV19	TRBJ1-2	CASKSADSNYGYTF
TRBV30	TRBJ2-7	CAWSPRGLYEQYF
TRBV4-3	TRBJ1-2	CASSQWGAGAYGYTF
TRBV9	TRBJ1-1	CASSVEPQGNTEAFF
TRBV14	TRBJ2-3	CASSHPGSRADTQYF
TRBV6-6	TRBJ2-1	CASIGGRRGIYNEQFF
TRBV21-1	TRBJ1-2	CASSSSGAWGYGYTF
TRBV19	TRBJ2-7	CASSTGPPTRAGQYF
TRBV6-5	TRBJ1-1	CASNTGGHTEAFF
TRBV7-2	TRBJ1-3	CASRPGGAGNTIYF
TRBV6-6	TRBJ2-7	CASSYSPSSSYEQYF
TRBV28	TRBJ2-7	CASSLLGGRYEQYF
TRBV19	TRBJ2-3	CASSIGASGRDTQYF
TRBV28	TRBJ2-3	CASTSAGVVDTQYF
TRBV7-2	TRBJ2-3	CASSLITGRAADTQYF
TRBV6-4	TRBJ2-1	CASSDLGGNSYNEQFF
TRBV9	TRBJ1-4	CASSWGQGGEKLFF
TRBV5-1	TRBJ1-3	CASTPASGNTIYF
TRBV11-2	TRBJ1-6	CASSFPQGHNSPLHF
TRBV10-3	TRBJ1-3	CAISESRSSGNTIYF
TRBV5-4	TRBJ2-7	CASSPIRDRDEQYF
TRBV7-6	TRBJ1-5	CASSQGGWGNQPQHF
TRBV7-9	TRBJ1-5	CASSLVGGYQPQHF
TRBV5-1	TRBJ2-2	CASSLVAGDFTGELFF